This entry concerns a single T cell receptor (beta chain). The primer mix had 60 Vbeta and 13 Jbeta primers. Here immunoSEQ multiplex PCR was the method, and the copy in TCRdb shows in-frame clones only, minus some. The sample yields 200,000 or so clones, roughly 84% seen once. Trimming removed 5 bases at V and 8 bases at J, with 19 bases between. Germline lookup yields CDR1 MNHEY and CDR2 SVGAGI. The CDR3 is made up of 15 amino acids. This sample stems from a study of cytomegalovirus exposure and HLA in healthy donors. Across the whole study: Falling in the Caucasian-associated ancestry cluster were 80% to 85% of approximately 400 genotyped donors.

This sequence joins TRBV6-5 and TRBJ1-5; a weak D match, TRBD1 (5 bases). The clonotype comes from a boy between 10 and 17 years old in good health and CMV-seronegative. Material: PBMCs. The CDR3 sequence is CASSRGGRGVEPQHF. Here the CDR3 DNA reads TGTGCCAGCAGTCGGGGGGGTCGCGGAGTTGAGCCCCAGCATTTT.